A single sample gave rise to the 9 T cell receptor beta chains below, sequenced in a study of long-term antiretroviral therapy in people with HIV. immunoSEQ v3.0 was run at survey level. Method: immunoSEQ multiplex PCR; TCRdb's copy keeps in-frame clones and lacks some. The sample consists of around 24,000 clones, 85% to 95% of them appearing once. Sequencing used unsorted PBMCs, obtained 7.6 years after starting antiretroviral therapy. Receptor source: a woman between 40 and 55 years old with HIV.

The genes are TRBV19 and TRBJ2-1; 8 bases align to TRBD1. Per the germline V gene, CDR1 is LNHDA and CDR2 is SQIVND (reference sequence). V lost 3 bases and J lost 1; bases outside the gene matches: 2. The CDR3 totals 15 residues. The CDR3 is CASSITGGSYNEQFF. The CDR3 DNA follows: TGTGCCAGTAGTATCACAGGGGGGTCCTACAATGAGCAGTTCTTC.

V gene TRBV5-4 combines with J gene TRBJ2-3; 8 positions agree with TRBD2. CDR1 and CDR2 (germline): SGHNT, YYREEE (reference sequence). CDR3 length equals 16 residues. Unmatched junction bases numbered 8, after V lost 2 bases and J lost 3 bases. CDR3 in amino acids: CASSLAGALLTDTQYF. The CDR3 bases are TGTGCCAGCAGCTTAGCGGGGGCCCTCCTAACAGATACGCAGTATTTT.

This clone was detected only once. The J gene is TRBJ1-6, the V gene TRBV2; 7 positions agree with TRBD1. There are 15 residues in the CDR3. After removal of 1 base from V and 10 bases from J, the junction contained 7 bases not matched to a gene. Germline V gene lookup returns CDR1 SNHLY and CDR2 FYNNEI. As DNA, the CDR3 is TGTGCCAGCAGTGAAGGTCAGGGGGGCTCCTCACCCCTCCACTTT. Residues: CASSEGQGGSSPLHF. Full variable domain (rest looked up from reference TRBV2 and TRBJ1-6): EPEVTQTPSHQVTQMGQEVILRCVPISNHLYFYWYRQILGQKVEFLVSFYNNEISEKSEIFDDQFSVERPDGSNFTLKIRSTKLEDSAMYFCASSEGQGGSSPLHFGNGTRLTVT.

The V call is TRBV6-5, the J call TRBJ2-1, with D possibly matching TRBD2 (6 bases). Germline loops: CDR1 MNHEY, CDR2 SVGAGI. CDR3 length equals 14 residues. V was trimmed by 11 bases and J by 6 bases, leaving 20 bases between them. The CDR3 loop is CAAQRGGSGNEQFF. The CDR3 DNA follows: TGTGCCGCCCAAAGGGGAGGATCGGGCAATGAGCAGTTCTTC.

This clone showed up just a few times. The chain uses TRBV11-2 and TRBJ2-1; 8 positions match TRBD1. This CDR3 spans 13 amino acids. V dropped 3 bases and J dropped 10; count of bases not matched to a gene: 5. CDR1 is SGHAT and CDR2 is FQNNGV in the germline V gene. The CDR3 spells CASSLGQEREQFF. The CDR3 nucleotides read TGTGCCAGCAGCTTGGGACAGGAACGCGAGCAGTTCTTC.

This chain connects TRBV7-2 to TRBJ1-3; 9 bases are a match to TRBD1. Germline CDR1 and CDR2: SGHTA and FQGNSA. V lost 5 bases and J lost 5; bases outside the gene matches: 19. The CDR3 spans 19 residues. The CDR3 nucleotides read TGTGCCAGCAGCCCTGACACAACTTCACCGGGACAGGGCCGAAACACCATATATTTT. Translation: CASSPDTTSPGQGRNTIYF.

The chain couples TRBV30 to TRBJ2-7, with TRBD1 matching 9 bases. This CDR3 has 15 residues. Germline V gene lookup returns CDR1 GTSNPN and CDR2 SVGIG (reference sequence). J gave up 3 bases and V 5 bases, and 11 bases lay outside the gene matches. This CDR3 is CAWRKKGTGIYEQYF. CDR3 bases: TGTGCCTGGCGTAAAAAGGGGACAGGGATCTACGAGCAGTACTTC.

The CDR3 here is CASSSASGADTQYF. The CDR3 DNA sequence: TGTGCCAGCAGCTCCGCGTCAGGGGCGGATACGCAGTATTTT. The chain uses TRBV5-6 and TRBJ2-3, with D possibly TRBD1 on 6 matching bases. V lost 3 bases, J lost 6 bases, and 14 bases lay in between. Looked up from germline, CDR1 is SGHDT and CDR2 is YYEEEE. The CDR3 totals 14 residues. Full variable domain (missing parts from reference TRBV5-6 and TRBJ2-3): DAGVTQSPTHLIKTRGQQVTLRCSPKSGHDTVSWYQQALGQGPQFIFQYYEEEERQRGNFPDRFSGHQFPNYSSELNVNALLLGDSALYLCASSSASGADTQYFGPGTRLTVL.

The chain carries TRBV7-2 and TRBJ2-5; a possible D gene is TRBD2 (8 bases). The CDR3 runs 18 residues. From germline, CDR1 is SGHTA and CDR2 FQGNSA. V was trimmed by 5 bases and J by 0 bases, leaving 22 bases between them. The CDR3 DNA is TGTGCCAGCAGCCCGAGGGGGCTGCGGGGGGTCTACCAAGAGACCCAGTACTTC. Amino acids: CASSPRGLRGVYQETQYF.